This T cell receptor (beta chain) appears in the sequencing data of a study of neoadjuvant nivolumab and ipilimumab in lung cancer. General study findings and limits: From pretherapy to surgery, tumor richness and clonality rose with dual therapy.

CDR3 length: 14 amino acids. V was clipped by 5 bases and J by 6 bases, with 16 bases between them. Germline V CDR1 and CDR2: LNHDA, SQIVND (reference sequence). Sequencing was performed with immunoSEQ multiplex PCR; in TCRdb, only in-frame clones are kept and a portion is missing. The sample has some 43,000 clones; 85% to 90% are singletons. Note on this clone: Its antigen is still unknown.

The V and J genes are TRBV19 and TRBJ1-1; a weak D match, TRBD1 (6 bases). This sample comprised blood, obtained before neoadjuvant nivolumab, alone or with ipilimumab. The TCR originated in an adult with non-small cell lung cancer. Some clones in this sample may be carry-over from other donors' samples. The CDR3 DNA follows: TGTGCCAGTAGTGGCACCGGGACAACTCCTGAAGCTTTCTTT. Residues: CASSGTGTTPEAFF. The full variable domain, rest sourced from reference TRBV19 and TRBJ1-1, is DGGITQSPKYLFRKEGQNVTLSCEQNLNHDAMYWYRQDPGQGLRLIYYSQIVNDFQKGDIAEGYSVSREKKESFPLTVTSAQKNPTAFYLCASSGTGTTPEAFFGQGTRLTVV.